A single T cell receptor beta chain is shown here with its context. This clonotype was counted between two and nine times. The clone's antigen remains unknown. Qualities for individual bases were not recorded, and no much larger clone is one base off. The data derive from a study of T-cell memory formation after mild COVID-19 (dated by TCRdb to the early 2020s). As for the study more broadly: Most TCR sequence clusters were specific to one of the two donors. In two donors, T-cell clones that expanded and contracted after mild COVID-19 were tracked by sequencing TCRalpha and TCRbeta repertoires over time. The cohort comprised two young, previously healthy adult volunteers, one female and one male. Here is what the overall study found, with its caveats: Contracting CD4+ clones turned up mainly in the CM and EM memory subsets, whereas EMRA was where CD8+ clones were enriched. Balanced CD4/CD8 phenotypes were observed for clones contracting from day 15 to 85, whereas a bias towards CD4+ was observed for a second wave of clones expanding from day 15 to 37. Only two mild cases were covered in the study, and larger cohorts including severe cases with pre-infection samples were considered necessary. Some responding clones were detected in pre-infection memory, which suggested that pre-existing cross-reactive memory T cells had joined the SARS-CoV-2 response. SARS-CoV-2 specificity was not confirmed for the second-wave clones peaking on day 37.

CDR1 is given as SGHRS and CDR2 as YFSETQ, both from the germline V gene. The CDR3 goes from the cysteine to the phenylalanine over 14 residues. Only the CDR3 part of the read is kept: 42 bases, read in frame from the first base. The trim is 4 bases for V and 6 bases for J, with a gap of 16 bases between the germline ends. Sequencer: Illumina NovaSeq 6000. cDNA libraries for TCRalpha and TCRbeta were prepared by 5'RACE using constant-segment primers, with sample barcodes and unique molecular identifiers added. Trizol reagent was used to extract RNA from every sample. The libraries were amplified in two PCR steps, and the second step added a second sample barcode and Illumina TruSeq adapters. Libraries were sequenced on an Illumina NovaSeq with 2 x 150 bp paired-end reads. Regarding the original processing steps: Reads were demultiplexed and collapsed into UMI-guided consensus sequences with migec v1.2.7. Using mixcr v2.1.11, UMI consensuses were aligned to TRA and TRB V and J templates and then assembled into clonotypes. A clonotype was counted as expanded or contracted only if both edgeR and NoisET called the change significant, with noise models trained on biological replicates. For edgeR calls, the cutoffs were a false discovery rate-adjusted p below 0.01 and a log2 fold-change threshold of 1. As an exploratory analysis of dynamics, max-normalized trajectories of the 1000 most abundant clonotypes were examined by PCA with hierarchical clustering. Separately sequenced CD4+ and CD8+ repertoires were used to assign the CD4 or CD8 phenotype of responding clones. TCRdb cleaned the public reads at Q25 with fastp, built clones with MiXCR and kept in-frame beta chains. Each CDR3 protein gets just one entry, which takes the most common genes and DNA from the rows behind it. What appears here as the V and J calls and clone size reflects TCRdb's work, not the paper's. The sample contains about 560,000 distinct CDR3 sequences, 15% to 20% of them found a single time. The ten biggest clones cover about 11% of the sample.

Ficoll-Paque density gradient centrifugation was the method used to isolate PBMCs. Sequenced: PBMCs or a T cell subset sorted from them (not recorded which). This clonotype originated in an adult woman who had mild COVID-19 (a few samples of this study predate the infection). The sample titles of this study are shuffled in the database, so cell type and time point are left out; the donor was told from shared clones. Recombination connected TRBV5-1 to TRBJ1-2; no D segment can be confidently identified. The nucleotide sequence reads as follows: TGCGCCAGCAGCCCAGTTTACACCGGGCATGGCTACACCTTC. It is translated as CASSPVYTGHGYTF.